Shown below are 14 T cell receptor beta chains from a single sample sequenced in a study of cytomegalovirus exposure and HLA in healthy donors. The PCR ran on 60 Vbeta and 13 Jbeta primers. The table came from immunoSEQ multiplex PCR; TCRdb's copy has only in-frame clones and leaves some out. The profile shows over 150,000 clones, 77% of them singletons. Material: PBMCs. The receptor set was obtained from a woman aged 25-40 years in good health and CMV-seropositive.

There are a few counts of this clone. V and J are TRBV4-2 and TRBJ1-2; D may be TRBD1 (5 bases). CDR1 is LGHNA and CDR2 is YNFKEQ in the germline V gene. V shed 7 bases and J shed 8 bases, with 23 bases lying between them. The CDR3 length is 15 residues. CDR3 sequence (DNA): TGTGCCAGCATCGACGCCGGGTGGGGGGTCGGCGGCTACACCTTC. As protein: CASIDAGWGVGGYTF.

J is TRBJ1-2 and V is TRBV4-3, with TRBD1 as a possible D gene (5 bases). Germline assignment: CDR1 LGHNA and CDR2 YSLEER. The V gene lost 4 bases and the J gene lost 0 bases, with 18 bases spanning the gap. This CDR3 comprises 17 residues. The DNA of the CDR3 is TGCGCCAGCAGCCGGGCGTCGGGGGGGTCCTCTAACTATGGCTACACCTTC. Translation gives CASSRASGGSSNYGYTF.

DNA of the CDR3: TGTGCCAGCAGTACCCTAGCGGCATCGAACACCGGGGAGCTGTTTTTT. This sequence encodes CASSTLAASNTGELFF. The chain carries TRBV2 and TRBJ2-2; 7 positions agree with TRBD2. Trimming at V came to 5 bases and at J to 0 bases, leaving 6 bases not matched to a gene. The germline V gene has CDR1 SNHLY and CDR2 FYNNEI. This CDR3 has 16 amino acids.

The V and J genes are TRBV2 and TRBJ2-3; 10 bases are shared with TRBD2. The CDR3 is 14 residues long. J gave up 3 bases and V 11 bases, and 8 bases lay outside the gene matches. Germline V CDR1 and CDR2: SNHLY, FYNNEI. The CDR3 DNA reads TGTGCCGGACGGGCTAGCGGGAGAACAGATACGCAGTATTTT. Amino acid sequence: CAGRASGRTDTQYF.

This clone was detected only a few times. The CDR3 DNA is TGTGCCAGCCAGGCCTCCCGGGGAAACACTGAAGCTTTCTTT. Residues: CASQASRGNTEAFF. The chain couples TRBV2 to TRBJ1-1; D ambiguous. V lost 8 bases and J 2 bases, leaving 15 bases between the germline ends. CDR1 is SNHLY and CDR2 is FYNNEI in the germline V gene. The CDR3 has 14 residues.

This clone was seen once. The chain recombines TRBV30 with TRBJ1-4, with D uncertain. Germline CDR1 is GTSNPN and CDR2 is SVGIG (reference sequence). The CDR3 contains 11 residues. The V and J ends lost 0 bases and 11 bases respectively, with 7 bases between them. The CDR3 region has the DNA TGTGCCTGGAGTGTACAATTCAAACTGTTTTTT. It is translated as CAWSVQFKLFF.

The chain links TRBV28 to TRBJ1-5; weak D call: TRBD1 (5 bases). CDR3 length: 16 amino acids. Germline V lookup: CDR1 MDHEN, CDR2 SYDVKM. Trimming pared 11 bases from V and 2 bases from J, leaving 22 bases between. This CDR3 is CAFSDSRRGGNQPQHF. The CDR3 DNA sequence: TGTGCCTTTTCAGATTCGAGGAGGGGAGGCAATCAGCCCCAGCATTTT.

The chain links TRBV9 to TRBJ2-1, with 10 bases fitting TRBD2. The germline CDR1 and CDR2 sequences are SGDLS and YYNGEE. J lost 4 bases, V lost 2 bases, and 24 bases had no gene match. The CDR3 spans 22 residues. The CDR3 loop is CASSVRASGRGSVGDLYNEQFF. The CDR3 coding sequence is TGTGCCAGCAGCGTTCGGGCTAGCGGGAGAGGGAGTGTTGGGGACCTTTACAATGAGCAGTTCTTC.

In this sample, this clone turned up once. The chain uses TRBV30 and TRBJ1-2; 8 bases map to TRBD1. Germline V gene data show CDR1 as GTSNPN and CDR2 as SVGIG (reference sequence). After removal of 3 bases from V and 4 bases from J, the junction contained 7 bases not matched to a gene. This CDR3 spans 14 amino acids. CDR3 amino acids: CAWRVAGGTYGYTF. Written as DNA, the CDR3 is TGTGCCTGGAGGGTGGCAGGGGGCACCTATGGCTACACCTTC. Variable domain in full (rest from reference TRBV30 and TRBJ1-2): SQTIHQWPATLVQPVGSPLSLECTVEGTSNPNLYWYRQAAGRGLQLLFYSVGIGQISSEVPQNLSASRPQDRQFILSSKKLLLSDSGFYLCAWRVAGGTYGYTFGSGTRLTVV.

This chain joins TRBV6-5 and TRBJ2-2; 8 nucleotides line up with TRBD1. The length of the CDR3 is 15 residues. The junction had 3 bases not matched to a gene; V was cut back by 6 bases and J by 0 bases. The germline V gene encodes CDR1 MNHEY and CDR2 SVGAGI. The CDR3 nucleotides are TGTGCCAGCAGAGAACAGGGGGCGAACACCGGGGAGCTGTTTTTT. This encodes CASREQGANTGELFF.

This chain connects TRBV5-4 to TRBJ1-4; possible D gene TRBD1, 6 bases. The V end was cut by 3 bases, the J end by 7 bases, with 16 bases between. This CDR3 is 15 amino acids long. The germline V gene has CDR1 SGHNT and CDR2 YYREEE (reference sequence). This CDR3 reads CASSSHSQGFEKLFF. DNA for the CDR3: TGTGCCAGCAGCTCCCATTCACAGGGTTTTGAAAAACTGTTTTTT.

The chain uses TRBV6-1 and TRBJ1-2, with D unclear. The germline gives CDR1 MNHNS, CDR2 SASEGT. This CDR3 region has 12 residues. V was clipped by 5 bases and J by 8 bases, with 12 bases between them. CDR3 coding DNA: TGTGCCAGCAGTAGTGCTCCTCAGGGCTACACCTTC. This translates into CASSSAPQGYTF.

This rearrangement joins TRBV7-8 to TRBJ2-1; TRBD1 might be the D (5 bases). From germline, CDR1 is SGHVS and CDR2 FQNEAQ. The CDR3 extends over 12 amino acids. Trimming cost V 1 base and J 15 bases, with 13 bases left between them. The CDR3 here is CASSLDPIRVFF. The CDR3 nucleotides read TGTGCCAGCAGCTTAGATCCCATCAGGGTGTTCTTC.

The rearrangement uses TRBV18 and TRBJ1-2, with a weak D call TRBD1 (6 bases). From germline, CDR1 is KGHSH and CDR2 LQKENI. CDR3 length: 14 amino acids. V shed 2 bases and J shed 6 bases, with 13 bases lying between them. CDR3 amino acids: CASSPGVQGNGYTF. The CDR3 DNA is TGTGCCAGCTCACCAGGGGTCCAGGGGAATGGCTACACCTTC.